What follows are 27 T cell receptor beta chains derived from one specimen sequenced in a study of T-cell reconstitution after alpha-beta-depleted transplantation in children. Unique molecular identifiers were used to barcode this TCRbeta library. Using its own MiXCR run on the PCR reads, TCRdb lists one record per CDR3 protein. The sample has about 210,000 distinct CDR3 sequences, approximately 17% seen once. This material consisted of PBMCs, mostly from graft donor cells, taken 360 days after TCRalphabeta/CD19-depleted stem cell transplant. The receptor set was obtained from a male patient aged 2-15 years who had a stem cell transplant for acute lymphoblastic leukemia, so the T cells may come from the graft donor.

This clonotype was seen only a few times. This sequence joins TRBV11-2 and TRBJ1-4, with D possibly TRBD1 on 6 matching bases. CDR1 is SGHAT and CDR2 is FQNNGV in the germline V gene. This CDR3 region has 15 residues. With 1 base removed from V and 14 bases from J, the gap between germline ends came to 20 bases. CDR3 protein: CASSLGGLDSPTLFF. CDR3 nucleotide sequence: TGTGCCAGCAGCTTAGGGGGGTTGGACAGTCCGACGCTGTTTTTT.

This rearrangement joins TRBV28 to TRBJ2-2; D remains unclear. The V gene lost 2 bases and the J gene lost 1 base, with 14 bases spanning the gap. The V gene's germline CDR1 is MDHEN and CDR2 SYDVKM. The length of the CDR3 is 17 residues. The chain's CDR3 is CASSLGRKAENTGELFF. DNA of the CDR3: TGTGCCAGCAGTTTAGGGCGAAAGGCGGAGAACACCGGGGAGCTGTTTTTT.

This clonotype was counted only a few times. J is TRBJ2-7 and V is TRBV29-1; TRBD2 might be the D (6 bases). The CDR3 is 17 residues long. Germline CDR1 and CDR2: SQVTM and ANQGSEA. V was cut by 1 base and J by 3 bases, with 22 bases left in between. The CDR3 sequence is CSVEVSGESRGNYEQYF. The CDR3 nucleotides are TGCAGCGTTGAAGTTTCCGGGGAGTCACGGGGGAACTACGAGCAGTACTTC.

This clonotype was recorded a few times. V usage is TRBV7-8 and J usage is TRBJ1-5; 7 bases fit TRBD1. The CDR3 is 14 residues long. Germline CDR1 and CDR2: SGHVS and FQNEAQ. Trimming cost V 1 base and J 6 bases; bases outside gene matches: 3. DNA for the CDR3: TGTGCCAGCAGCTTAGGTCCAGGGGGTCAGCCCCAGCATTTT. Protein product: CASSLGPGGQPQHF.

This clonotype was found many times. J is TRBJ2-2 and V is TRBV20-1; tentatively, D is TRBD1 (5 bases). Trimming left V 3 bases short and J 3 bases short, with 11 bases between. The CDR3 contains 14 residues. Germline V gene lookup returns CDR1 DFQATT and CDR2 SNEGSKA (reference sequence). The CDR3 sequence: CSARDTKDTGELFF. As DNA, the CDR3 is TGCAGTGCTAGGGACACTAAGGACACCGGGGAGCTGTTTTTT.

The chain employs TRBV6-5 and TRBJ1-5; 7 positions agree with TRBD1. V shed 2 bases, J shed 2 bases, and the junction held 3 bases outside the gene matches. The CDR3 is 15 residues long. Germline CDR1 reads MNHEY; CDR2 reads SVGAGI. CDR3 coding DNA: TGTGCCAGCAGTTACACCGGGACAGGCAATCAGCCCCAGCATTTT. Translating gives CASSYTGTGNQPQHF.

This clonotype was counted ten times or more. The J gene is TRBJ1-3, the V gene TRBV20-1; D is possibly TRBD1 (6 bases). Per the germline V gene, CDR1 is DFQATT and CDR2 is SNEGSKA (reference sequence). This CDR3 region has 13 residues. The V end was cut by 4 bases, the J end by 2 bases, with 9 bases between. CDR3 nucleotides: TGCAGTGCTACCCCAGGGGCTGGAAACACCATATATTTT. Residues: CSATPGAGNTIYF.

The rearrangement joins TRBV6-1 to TRBJ2-2; the D is unclear. Germline CDR1 reads MNHNS; CDR2 reads SASEGT. The CDR3 has 15 amino acids. Trimming took off 6 bases at V and 6 bases at J, with 17 bases between the two ends. The CDR3 nucleotides are TGTGCCAGCAGCCCAACTCTCCCGATTTCCGGGGAGCTGTTTTTT. It codes for CASSPTLPISGELFF.

CDR3 region: CSVEDRAAKGTEAFF. CDR3 coding DNA: TGCAGCGTTGAAGATCGGGCGGCCAAGGGGACTGAAGCTTTCTTT. The chain couples TRBV29-1 to TRBJ1-1; the D gene is possibly TRBD1 (5 bases). This CDR3 has 15 amino acids. V gave up 0 bases and J gave up 5 bases, with 16 bases separating them. The germline gives CDR1 SQVTM, CDR2 ANQGSEA.

The chain combines TRBV12-3 or TRBV12-4 with TRBJ2-1; 7 nucleotides agree with TRBD1. This CDR3 contains 17 residues. After removal of 2 bases from V and 2 bases from J, the junction contained 9 bases not matched to a gene. For the CDR3, the DNA is TGTGCCAGCAGTTTATCCCACAGGGGCGAAGCCTACAATGAGCAGTTCTTC. Translation gives CASSLSHRGEAYNEQFF.

The rearrangement uses TRBV7-2 and TRBJ2-1; TRBD1 or TRBD2 may be the D gene (6 bases each). Germline V gives CDR1 SGHTA, CDR2 FQGNSA. This CDR3 is 15 amino acids long. The V end was cut by 2 bases, the J end by 7 bases, with 15 bases between. The CDR3 nucleotides read TGTGCCAGCAGCTTACGAGGGGGGCTGGGGAATGAGCAGTTCTTC. Translated, it gives CASSLRGGLGNEQFF. The full variable domain, with the rest looked up from reference TRBV7-2 and TRBJ2-1, is GAGVSQSPSNKVTEKGKDVELRCDPISGHTALYWYRQSLGQGLEFLIYFQGNSAPDKSGLPSDRFSAERTGGSVSTLTIQRTQQEDSAVYLCASSLRGGLGNEQFFGPGTRLTVL.

The chain couples TRBV9 to TRBJ2-7; D possibly corresponds to TRBD2 (6 bases). CDR1 SGDLS and CDR2 YYNGEE come from the germline V gene. There are 16 residues in the CDR3. Between the trimmed V and J ends, which lost 4 bases and 5 bases, there was a span of 22 bases. In DNA form, the CDR3 reads TGTGCCAGCAGCCCCCCGGGTGGAGGGGCCGCGGACGAGCAGTACTTC. Amino acids: CASSPPGGGAADEQYF.

The chain is built from TRBV29-1 and TRBJ1-1; D is ambiguous. With 5 bases removed from V and 1 base from J, the gap between germline ends came to 11 bases. The CDR3 runs to 13 residues. Germline values: CDR1 SQVTM, CDR2 ANQGSEA. DNA for the CDR3: TGCAGCGTTTTTGCCAGTCAGAACACTGAAGCTTTCTTT. This translates into CSVFASQNTEAFF.

The V gene is TRBV5-6, the J gene TRBJ2-7, with D tentatively TRBD1 or TRBD2 (6 bases each). Germline CDR1 is SGHDT and CDR2 is YYEEEE. This CDR3 spans 14 amino acids. The germline V and J ends were trimmed by 4 bases and 5 bases, with 16 bases remaining between them. CDR3 in amino acids: CASSGGRGRNEQYF. The CDR3 nucleotides read TGTGCCAGCAGCGGGGGACGGGGGCGAAACGAGCAGTACTTC.

This clonotype was seen repeatedly, ten times or more. The chain links TRBV11-1 to TRBJ2-2; 7 bases align to TRBD2. V dropped 5 bases and J dropped 2; count of bases not matched to a gene: 8. Germline lookup yields CDR1 SGHAT and CDR2 FQDESV (reference sequence). The CDR3 runs 16 residues. The CDR3 DNA sequence: TGTGCCAGCAGCCCCGGGAGGTGGGGCAACACCGGGGAGCTGTTTTTT. Amino acids: CASSPGRWGNTGELFF.

This clonotype has a count of ten or more. The chain couples TRBV5-1 to TRBJ2-1; 8 bases agree with TRBD2. The V gene's germline CDR1 is SGHRS and CDR2 YFSETQ. With 0 bases clipped from V and 4 bases from J, the junction kept 3 bases outside the gene matches. The CDR3 is made up of 15 amino acids. The CDR3: CASSLAGLGYNEQFF. CDR3 DNA: TGCGCCAGCAGCTTGGCGGGACTAGGTTACAATGAGCAGTTCTTC.

The chain employs TRBV6-5 and TRBJ1-5; TRBD1 might be the D (5 bases). The germline V and J ends were trimmed by 0 bases and 6 bases, with 15 bases remaining between them. The CDR3 spans 16 residues. Germline-derived CDR1 and CDR2 are MNHEY and SVGAGI. CDR3 residues: CASSYSMKGRGQPQHF. The CDR3 bases are TGTGCCAGCAGTTACTCGATGAAGGGGCGCGGTCAGCCCCAGCATTTT.

The CDR3 sequence: CAIRDTGNLPYEQYF. CDR3 bases: TGTGCCATCAGGGACACAGGGAACCTCCCCTACGAGCAGTACTTC. V usage is TRBV10-3 and J usage is TRBJ2-7; tentatively, D is TRBD1 (6 bases). Germline V CDR1 and CDR2: ENHRY, SYGVKD. The CDR3 is made up of 15 amino acids. Deletions cut 6 bases from V and 2 bases from J, with 17 bases between.

The CDR3 DNA reads TGTGCCAGCAGTGAATGGGCAGGGGAGACTGAAGCTTTCTTT. It codes for CASSEWAGETEAFF. The chain employs TRBV25-1 and TRBJ1-1; D might be TRBD1 (6 bases). In germline, CDR1 is MGHDK, CDR2 SYGVNS. This CDR3 region has 14 residues. V lost 1 base to trimming and J lost 5 bases, with 11 bases between them.

This clonotype was observed a handful of times. The chain links TRBV11-2 to TRBJ2-7; the D gene could be TRBD1 or TRBD2 (5 bases each). Trimming removed 3 bases from V and 0 bases from J, with 15 bases in between. The CDR3 length is 16 residues. Germline assignment: CDR1 SGHAT and CDR2 FQNNGV. The CDR3 DNA reads as TGTGCCAGCAGCTTCCGGGACGTCCTGAGCTCCTACGAGCAGTACTTC. Translated: CASSFRDVLSSYEQYF.

The V gene is TRBV12-3 or TRBV12-4, the J gene TRBJ2-7, with D possibly being TRBD1 (6 bases). Trimming removed 5 bases from V and 2 bases from J, with 19 bases in between. The length of the CDR3 is 16 residues. The CDR3: CASSRSGTLNTYEQYF. CDR3 sequence (DNA): TGTGCCAGCAGTCGATCCGGGACACTAAATACCTACGAGCAGTACTTC.

This clonotype was seen a handful of times. J is TRBJ2-1 and V is TRBV6-2 or TRBV6-3; a weak D match, TRBD2 (6 bases). V was clipped by 3 bases and J by 2 bases, with 14 bases between them. The CDR3 is 16 residues long. Germline values: CDR1 MNHEY, CDR2 SVGEGT. In DNA form, the CDR3 reads TGTGCCAGCAGTTATATACTGGGGGGAACCTACAATGAGCAGTTCTTC. Encoded protein: CASSYILGGTYNEQFF.

This clonotype showed up just a few times. The rearrangement links TRBV20-1 to TRBJ2-7; weak D call: TRBD1 (5 bases). Germline V lookup: CDR1 DFQATT, CDR2 SNEGSKA (reference sequence). This CDR3 region has 11 residues. V was pared by 5 bases and J by 9 bases, with 14 bases between. The DNA of the CDR3 is TGCAGTGCTTCCCTAGGGGTGGGGCAGTACTTC. This codes for CSASLGVGQYF.

The chain uses TRBV29-1 and TRBJ1-5; D gene uncertain. Deletions cut 3 bases from V and 3 bases from J, with 0 bases between. CDR3 length: 10 residues. Germline V gene data show CDR1 as SQVTM and CDR2 as ANQGSEA. The CDR3, as DNA: TGCAGCGTTGACAATCAGCCCCAGCATTTT. Amino acids: CSVDNQPQHF. The whole variable domain, filled in from reference TRBV29-1 and TRBJ1-5, reads SAVISQKPSRDICQRGTSLTIQCQVDSQVTMMFWYRQQPGQSLTLIATANQGSEATYESGFVIDKFPISRPNLTFSTLTVSNMSPEDSSIYLCSVDNQPQHFGDGTRLSIL.

This clonotype turned up a few times. This rearrangement joins TRBV29-1 to TRBJ2-7; D ambiguous. Germline-derived CDR1 and CDR2 are SQVTM and ANQGSEA. The CDR3 consists of 11 residues. V dropped 7 bases and J dropped 5 bases, with 12 bases sitting between them. CDR3 residues: CSADLGHEQYF. In DNA form, the CDR3 reads TGCAGCGCGGACCTAGGCCACGAGCAGTACTTC.

The CDR3 spells CASRTPPTGELFF. CDR3 bases: TGTGCCAGCAGGACACCCCCCACCGGGGAGCTGTTTTTT. The chain recombines TRBV12-3 or TRBV12-4 with TRBJ2-2; D is unresolved. Trimming left V 6 bases short and J 4 bases short, with 9 bases between. The CDR3 extends over 13 amino acids.

CDR3 in DNA: TGTGCCAGCAGTTCCGGGAAAGAAGACCCTTACTTC. Encoded protein: CASSSGKEDPYF. The gene calls are TRBV12-3 or TRBV12-4 and TRBJ2-7, with D possibly matching TRBD2 (5 bases). The CDR3 length is 12 residues. The V end lost 4 bases, the J end lost 13 bases, and 17 bases lay between the germline ends.